This is a list of T cell receptor beta chains from one sample in a study of T cells after yellow fever vaccination. TCRdb re-called the 5' RACE reads through MiXCR, storing one row per CDR3 protein. The data contain tens of thousands of distinct CDR3 sequences, about 6% of them singletons. The sequencing here drew on CD8+ T cells sorted from PBMCs, taken more than 35 days after the first yellow fever vaccination. These receptors were taken from a man younger than 35 who received the YFV17D yellow fever vaccine. The CDR3 runs from the conserved cysteine through the conserved F or W. A D gene is named only where the DNA matches it firmly. Size is stated for part of the rows, as once, few or many counts, or as a class when the clone is expanded.

>NA|TRBV4-3|TRBJ1-2|NA
CASSQGGVGGLNYGYTF
TGCGCCAGCAGCCAAGGCGGGGTTGGGGGTCTTAACTATGGCTACACCTTC
>TRBD2|TRBV4-1|TRBJ2-1|many
CASSQDQVWLAGDNEQFF
TGCGCCAGCAGCCAAGATCAAGTCTGGCTAGCGGGGGACAATGAGCAGTTCTTC
>NA|TRBV7-9|TRBJ2-7|many
CASSPVYKNEQYF
TGTGCCAGCAGCCCGGTCTATAAAAACGAGCAGTACTTC
>NA|TRBV24-1|TRBJ2-3|few
CATSDFDLADTQYF
TGTGCCACCAGTGATTTCGACTTAGCAGATACGCAGTATTTT
>TRBD2|TRBV19|TRBJ2-1|few
CASGIIAGGRNEQFF
TGTGCCAGTGGAATTATAGCGGGGGGACGGAATGAGCAGTTCTTC
>NA|TRBV7-9|TRBJ2-5|few
CASSPRAETQYF
TGTGCCAGCAGCCCAAGGGCAGAGACCCAGTACTTC
>TRBD2|TRBV10-3|TRBJ2-3|many
CAIMGLAGTDTQYF
TGTGCCATCATGGGACTAGCGGGCACAGATACGCAGTATTTT
>NA|TRBV15|TRBJ1-1|many
CATSKGLNTEAFF
TGTGCCACCAGCAAGGGACTTAACACTGAAGCTTTCTTT
>TRBD1|TRBV6-1|TRBJ1-5|few
CASRPGTGGTQPQHF
TGTGCCAGCAGGCCCGGGACAGGGGGAACTCAGCCCCAGCATTTT
>TRBD1|TRBV12-3/TRBV12-4|TRBJ2-3|many
CASRLRTGSGTDTQYF
TGTGCCAGCAGACTGAGGACAGGGTCGGGCACAGATACGCAGTATTTT
>TRBD2|TRBV12-3/TRBV12-4|TRBJ2-3|NA
CASSPGGTDTQYF
TGTGCCAGCAGCCCGGGGGGTACAGATACGCAGTATTTT
>NA|TRBV7-9|TRBJ2-1|many
CASSFGPTGYNEQFF
TGTGCCAGCAGCTTCGGACCCACGGGGTACAATGAGCAGTTCTTC
>TRBD1|TRBV14|TRBJ1-6|many
CASSPTGGMNSPLHF
TGTGCCAGCAGCCCGACAGGGGGTATGAATTCACCCCTCCACTTT
>NA|TRBV12-3/TRBV12-4|TRBJ2-7|many
CASRFELGWDEQYF
TGTGCCAGCAGATTTGAGTTGGGGTGGGACGAGCAGTACTTC
>NA|TRBV15|TRBJ2-2|many
CATSRVGPPGELFF
TGTGCCACCAGCAGAGTCGGCCCCCCCGGGGAGCTGTTTTTT
>NA|TRBV5-6|TRBJ2-1|many
CASSLPGFSYNEQFF
TGTGCCAGCAGCTTGCCGGGATTCTCCTACAATGAGCAGTTCTTC
>NA|TRBV29-1|TRBJ1-1|many
CSVDDGNTEAFF
TGCAGCGTCGACGACGGGAACACTGAAGCTTTCTTT
>NA|TRBV4-1|TRBJ1-6|many
CASSQLNRVNSPLHF
TGCGCCAGCAGCCAGTTGAACAGGGTTAATTCACCCCTCCACTTT
>TRBD1|TRBV7-2|TRBJ2-1|few
CASSLVGPGGNEQFF
TGTGCCAGCAGCTTAGTGGGGCCAGGGGGTAATGAGCAGTTCTTC
>NA|TRBV6-5|TRBJ1-1|many
CASSYVRVSTEAFF
TGTGCCAGCAGTTACGTCAGGGTCTCCACTGAAGCTTTCTTT
>NA|TRBV11-2|TRBJ2-1|many
CASSLDGGYEQFF
TGTGCCAGCAGCTTAGACGGCGGGTATGAGCAGTTCTTC
>NA|TRBV21-1|TRBJ1-1|NA
CASSEDPQPGDTEAFF
TGTGCCAGCAGCGAGGACCCCCAGCCAGGGGACACTGAAGCTTTCTTT
>NA|TRBV29-1|TRBJ2-2|NA
CSVIDGLTGELFF
TGCAGCGTGATTGACGGTCTCACCGGGGAGCTGTTTTTT
>NA|TRBV12-3/TRBV12-4|TRBJ1-2|many
CASRAVGSGGYTF
TGTGCCAGCAGGGCAGTAGGGTCCGGTGGCTACACCTTC
>NA|TRBV28|TRBJ2-5|many
CASSSSRGPTNIETQYF
TGTGCCAGCAGTTCCTCTCGGGGGCCAACGAATATCGAGACCCAGTACTTC
>NA|TRBV19|TRBJ2-7|many
CASGQLYEQYF
TGTGCCAGCGGGCAGCTCTACGAGCAGTACTTC
>TRBD2|TRBV27|TRBJ2-3|few
CASSLRLAGEYTSTDTQYF
TGTGCCAGCAGTCTTCGACTAGCGGGGGAGTACACTAGCACAGATACGCAGTATTTT
>NA|TRBV7-9|TRBJ1-3|few
CASSLVSTVSGNTIYF
TGTGCCAGCAGCTTAGTCTCGACAGTTTCTGGAAACACCATATATTTT
>NA|TRBV7-6|TRBJ1-6|few
CASSLGGGTSPLHF
TGTGCCAGCAGCTTAGGGGGGGGCACATCACCCCTCCACTTT
>TRBD1|TRBV27|TRBJ1-2|many
CASSVRGPYGYTF
TGTGCCAGCAGTGTCAGGGGGCCCTATGGCTACACCTTC
>NA|TRBV9|TRBJ2-3|NA
CASNAGLIADTQYF
TGTGCCAGCAACGCCGGACTCATCGCAGATACGCAGTATTTT
>TRBD1|TRBV24-1|TRBJ2-1|NA
CATRGQGNEQFF
TGTGCCACCAGGGGACAGGGGAATGAGCAGTTCTTC
>NA|TRBV9|TRBJ2-5|many
CASSVEGGGQETQYF
TGTGCCAGCAGCGTAGAAGGGGGGGGGCAAGAGACCCAGTACTTC
>NA|TRBV3-1|TRBJ2-7|many
CASSQDRDSSYEQYF
TGTGCCAGCAGCCAAGATCGGGATAGCTCCTACGAGCAGTACTTC
>NA|TRBV19|TRBJ1-2|NA
CASYTGTTYGYTF
TGTGCCAGTTACACCGGGACAACCTATGGCTACACCTTC
>NA|TRBV19|TRBJ1-2|many
CASTPEELSANYGYTF
TGTGCCAGTACACCCGAAGAACTCTCGGCTAACTATGGCTACACCTTC
>NA|TRBV5-6|TRBJ2-5|NA
CASSFGDFKETQYF
TGTGCCAGCAGCTTTGGGGACTTTAAAGAGACCCAGTACTTC
>NA|TRBV23-1|TRBJ1-5|NA
CASSQSGHRNQPQHF
TGCGCCAGCAGTCAATCGGGACACCGCAATCAGCCCCAGCATTTT
>TRBD1|TRBV7-6|TRBJ2-7|many
CASSLSGTGYEQYF
TGTGCCAGCAGCTTATCCGGGACAGGCTACGAGCAGTACTTC
>TRBD1|TRBV12-3/TRBV12-4|TRBJ2-2|NA
CAFSLEGTGGTNTGELFF
TGTGCCTTCAGTTTAGAGGGGACAGGGGGTACGAACACCGGGGAGCTGTTTTTT
>NA|TRBV4-2|TRBJ1-1|many
CASSLHGGTEAFF
TGTGCCAGCAGCCTACACGGGGGAACTGAAGCTTTCTTT
>NA|TRBV4-1|TRBJ2-5|many
CASSQESGLRQETQYF
TGCGCCAGCAGCCAAGAGTCCGGGCTACGCCAAGAGACCCAGTACTTC
>NA|TRBV5-4|TRBJ2-5|few
CASSSSATGEWETQYF
TGTGCCAGCAGCTCATCGGCGACGGGGGAGTGGGAGACCCAGTACTTC
>NA|TRBV20-1|TRBJ1-1|few
CSARGPLPEAFF
TGCAGTGCTAGGGGCCCGCTCCCCGAAGCTTTCTTT